This T cell receptor beta chain was sequenced for a study of vaccination and CD4 T cells after COVID-19. At the level of the study: The BNT162b2 or mRNA-1273 vaccine was given to participants in two doses.

Worth noting for this clonotype: What it recognizes is unknown.

The ends were cut back, 0 bases at V and 4 bases at J, with 10 bases in the middle. CDR1 and CDR2 from the germline V gene are SGHNT and YYREEE (reference sequence). The CDR3 totals 14 residues. CD4+ T cells that had been cultured provided DNA sequenced with the Oncomine TCR Beta short-read assay. From the PCR reads, TCRdb called clonotypes with MiXCR, one entry per CDR3 protein. Here the sample spans about 8,900 distinct CDR3 sequences, 55% to 75% being singletons. The treatment here: roughly nine-day PBMC culture with coronavirus spike peptide pools or control peptides (ViraFEST assay). Via ViraFEST, peptide pools expanded antigen-specific T cells before TCR sequencing.

The sequence was collected from a human donor who had recovered from COVID-19. The sequencing input was CD4+ T cells from blood, cultured in vitro. J is TRBJ1-1 and V is TRBV5-4, with D possibly TRBD1 on 5 matching bases. The CDR3 region has the DNA TGTGCCAGCAGCTTGGTAGGGGAAGGCACTGAAGCTTTCTTT. This sequence encodes CASSLVGEGTEAFF.